These 2 T cell receptor beta chains share one sample of origin, sequenced in a study of OX40 agonist ivuxolimab in advanced cancers. Data came from immunoSEQ multiplex PCR; TCRdb stores just in-frame clones and leaves some out. This sample yields about 91,000 clones, of which about 85% are seen a single time; around 1.1% belongs to the top ten. The source was CD4+ or CD8+ T cells sorted from blood, collected in a trial of the OX40 agonist ivuxolimab. These receptors all come from an adult with an advanced solid tumor such as melanoma, head and neck, liver or kidney cancer.

A few counts support this clone. The V and J genes are TRBV6-1 and TRBJ1-2; D unclear. V was clipped by 4 bases and J by 0 bases, with 6 bases between them. The germline CDR1 and CDR2 sequences are MNHNS and SASEGT. This CDR3 contains 13 residues. The CDR3 DNA reads TGTGCCAGCAGTGGGCCGTCTAACTATGGCTACACCTTC. It translates to CASSGPSNYGYTF.

The chain combines TRBV6-5 with TRBJ2-7; possibly TRBD2 for D (5 bases). V lost 2 bases and J 5 bases, leaving 13 bases between the germline ends. The germline V gene has CDR1 MNHEY and CDR2 SVGAGI. CDR3 length equals 14 residues. CDR3 DNA sequence: TGTGCCAGCAGTTACCCCGTCACGGGAAACGAGCAGTACTTC. Its protein is CASSYPVTGNEQYF.